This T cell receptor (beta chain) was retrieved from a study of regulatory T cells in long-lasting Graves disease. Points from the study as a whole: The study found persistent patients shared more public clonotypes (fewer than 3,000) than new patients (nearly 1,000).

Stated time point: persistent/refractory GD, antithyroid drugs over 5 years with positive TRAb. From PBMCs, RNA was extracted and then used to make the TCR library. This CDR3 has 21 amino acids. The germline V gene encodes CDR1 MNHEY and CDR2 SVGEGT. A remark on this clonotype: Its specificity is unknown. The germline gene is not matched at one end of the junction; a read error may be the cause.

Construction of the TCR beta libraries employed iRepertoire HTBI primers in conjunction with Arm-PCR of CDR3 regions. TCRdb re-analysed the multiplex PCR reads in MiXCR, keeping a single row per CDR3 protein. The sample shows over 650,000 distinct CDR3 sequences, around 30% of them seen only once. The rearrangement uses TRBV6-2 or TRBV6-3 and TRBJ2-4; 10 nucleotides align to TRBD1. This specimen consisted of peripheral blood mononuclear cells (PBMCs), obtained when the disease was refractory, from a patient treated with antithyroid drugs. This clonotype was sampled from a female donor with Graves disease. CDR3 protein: CASGYPTGGGSKRERKNIQYF. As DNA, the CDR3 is TGTGCCAGCGGTTACCCGACAGGGGGCGGCTCTAAGCGGGAGAGAAAAAACATTCAGTACTTC.